A selection of T cell receptor beta chains follows, all from one sample in a study of cytomegalovirus exposure and HLA in healthy donors. The method was immunoSEQ multiplex PCR; TCRdb's version includes in-frame clones alone and lacks a portion of them. The profile covers just over 80,000 clones, with roughly 96% appearing a single time and 1.3% taken by the ten largest. Sequenced material: PBMCs. These receptors were collected from a woman in her late teens or twenties in good health and CMV-seronegative. CDR3s include the opening cysteine and the closing phenylalanine or tryptophan. The D gene is left open where the match is weak. The listing skips clone size in some rows; elsewhere it reads once, few, many or a size class.

>TRBD1|TRBJ1-2|TRBV7-8|NA
TGTGCCAGCAGCTTAAGGGCGGCCGGACAGGGAAGCTATGGCTACACCTTC
CASSLRAAGQGSYGYTF
>TRBD1|TRBJ2-1|TRBV5-8|NA
TGTGCCAGCAGCCCTTGGGCCCTGACAGGGGACTACAATGAGCAGTTCTTC
CASSPWALTGDYNEQFF
>NA|TRBJ2-7|TRBV10-3|once
TGTGCCATCAGTGAGCGATGGGAGTACGAGCAGTACTTC
CAISERWEYEQYF
>NA|TRBJ2-1|TRBV7-2|NA
TGTGCCAGCAGCTTCCTCCGTAGCTCCTACAATGAGCAGTTCTTC
CASSFLRSSYNEQFF
>NA|TRBJ2-7|TRBV27|NA
TGTGCCAGCAGTTTAGCCGGCGGAGGCCTGTACGAGCAGTACTTC
CASSLAGGGLYEQYF
>NA|TRBJ1-5|TRBV7-9|NA
TGTGCCAGCAGCTTAGCGTTGGAACAGATGAATCAGCCCCAGCATTTT
CASSLALEQMNQPQHF
>NA|TRBJ2-7|TRBV5-4|NA
TGTGCCAGCAGCTTGATGACTTCGACCACCTTAAGTTCTTACGAGCAGTACTTC
CASSLMTSTTLSSYEQYF
>TRBD2|TRBJ2-7|TRBV14|NA
TGTGCCAGCAGCTCCCTAGCGGTCTACGAGCAGTACTTC
CASSSLAVYEQYF
>NA|TRBJ2-7|TRBV27|NA
TGTGCCAGCAGTTTCCGGGGAATGCCCTACGAGCAGTACTTC
CASSFRGMPYEQYF
>NA|TRBJ2-7|TRBV27|NA
TGTGCCAGCAGCCTATTTCCCGCCTACGAGCAGTACTTC
CASSLFPAYEQYF
>TRBD2|TRBJ2-5|TRBV2|NA
TGTGCCATTGGACTAGCGGGAGTATTGGAGACCCAGTACTTC
CAIGLAGVLETQYF
>TRBD1|TRBJ1-1|TRBV6-6|once
TGTGCCAGCAGCTCAACCGGGACAGGGGGCACTGAAGCTTTCTTT
CASSSTGTGGTEAFF
>NA|TRBJ1-6|TRBV19|NA
TGTGCCAGTAGTACGCACAGGAAGAATTCACCCCTCCACTTT
CASSTHRKNSPLHF
>NA|TRBJ1-2|TRBV7-9|NA
TGTGCCAGCAGCTTACCGGGAGCCTATGGCTACACCTTC
CASSLPGAYGYTF
>NA|TRBJ1-2|TRBV6-1|NA
TGTGCCAGCAGTGAAGAGTACGGAGGGAACTATGGCTACACCTTC
CASSEEYGGNYGYTF
>NA|TRBJ1-1|TRBV5-4|NA
TGTGCCAGCAGCTACCACAGATATGAAGCTTTCTTT
CASSYHRYEAFF
>NA|TRBJ1-5|TRBV15|NA
TGTGCCACCAGCAACACCAACCCTGGGCATACCCCAGGCCAGCCCCAGCATTTT
CATSNTNPGHTPGQPQHF
>NA|TRBJ1-3|TRBV9|NA
TGTGCCAGCAGCGACTACAGAAACACCATATATTTT
CASSDYRNTIYF
>TRBD1|TRBJ2-6|TRBV5-1|once
TGCGCCAGCAGCTTGGTCCCCCACAGGGGGTCTGGGGCCAACGTCCTGACTTTC
CASSLVPHRGSGANVLTF
>TRBD2|TRBJ2-7|TRBV9|NA
TGTGCCAGCAGCAAAGGACTAGCGTCCTACGAGCAGTACTTC
CASSKGLASYEQYF
>NA|TRBJ2-4|TRBV9|NA
TGTGCCAGCAGCGCGGGGTACAACCCTGTAAACATTCAGTACTTC
CASSAGYNPVNIQYF
>TRBD1|TRBJ1-1|TRBV11-2|NA
TGTGCCAGCAGCTTATCCCGGACAGGGTATTATGGGAACACTGAAGCTTTCTTT
CASSLSRTGYYGNTEAFF
>TRBD2|TRBJ2-7|TRBV5-1|NA
TGCGCCAGCAGCGGCGCGGGAGGTGGCTCCTACGAGCAGTACTTC
CASSGAGGGSYEQYF